The source of this T cell receptor (beta chain) is a study of control samples from healthy donors and cancer patients. Clones were read by immunoSEQ multiplex PCR, and TCRdb kept only the in-frame ones, dropping some. The sample has roughly 190,000 clones, about 90% seen once; the top ten hold 1.8%. There are 17 residues in the CDR3. Trimming stripped 5 bases from V and 1 base from J, with 18 bases between. Germline CDR1 LGHNA, CDR2 YNFKEQ. Sequenced: blood. This receptor was identified in a man aged 25-40 years in good health. The chain is built from TRBV4-2 and TRBJ1-5; D not certain. The CDR3 region is CASSSRAMGGSNQPQHF. The CDR3 DNA reads TGTGCCAGCAGCTCCCGCGCGATGGGTGGGAGCAATCAGCCCCAGCATTTT.